This is a list of T cell receptor beta chains from one sample in a study of cytomegalovirus exposure and HLA in healthy donors. Assay used: immunoSEQ multiplex PCR; TCRdb lists only in-frame clones, some missing. The sample includes 120,000 or so clones, 80% seen only once; the top ten take approximately 10%. The sequencing input was PBMCs. The receptor set was obtained from a young man in good health and CMV-seropositive. Both conserved end residues are part of each CDR3. D genes are given only for firm matches. Expanded clones get a size class; other rows say once, few or many, or leave the size out.

DNA,CDR3,J,size,D,V
TGTGCCAGCAGCATTATAATAGCGGGGTTAGAGACCCAGTACTTC,CASSIIIAGLETQYF,TRBJ2-5,once,TRBD2,TRBV7-2
TGTGCCAGCAGCCCCCAGAACGGGGCCAACGTCCTGACTTTC,CASSPQNGANVLTF,TRBJ2-6,NA,NA,TRBV7-3
TGCGCCAGCAGCCAAGTCTTAACCTACGAGCAGTACTTC,CASSQVLTYEQYF,TRBJ2-7,NA,NA,TRBV4-1
TGCGCCAGCAGCCCAGAAGGGACTAGCGGAGTCTACGAGCAGTACTTC,CASSPEGTSGVYEQYF,TRBJ2-7,NA,TRBD2,TRBV5-1
TGTGCCAGCAGTGAAAGGACAGGGGACACCGGGGAGCTGTTTTTT,CASSERTGDTGELFF,TRBJ2-2,NA,TRBD1,TRBV25-1
TGTGCCAGCAGTGAATGGGGGGGTGACAATCAGCCCCAGCATTTT,CASSEWGGDNQPQHF,TRBJ1-5,NA,NA,TRBV2
TGTGCCAGCAGCCCGGGCGACGGGACCTACAATGAGCAGTTCTTC,CASSPGDGTYNEQFF,TRBJ2-1,NA,NA,TRBV11-3
TGTGCCAGCAGATCGTCGGTTCGGACTGAAGCTTTCTTT,CASRSSVRTEAFF,TRBJ1-1,NA,NA,TRBV27
TGCGCCAGCAGCTTGGACAGGGGTTTTGGAAACACCATATATTTT,CASSLDRGFGNTIYF,TRBJ1-3,NA,TRBD1,TRBV5-1
TGTGCCTGGAATGAAGCGACAGATACGCAGTATTTT,CAWNEATDTQYF,TRBJ2-3,NA,NA,TRBV30
TGCAGCGGCACTGACAGGGTGAGGGATGGCTACACCTTC,CSGTDRVRDGYTF,TRBJ1-2,NA,TRBD1,TRBV29-1
TGTGCCAGCAGCCCCCTTACAGGGGTCGGCACCGGGGAGCTGTTTTTT,CASSPLTGVGTGELFF,TRBJ2-2,NA,TRBD1,TRBV14
TGTGCCAGCAGTGAACCGACAGGGTCCGAAAAACTGTTTTTT,CASSEPTGSEKLFF,TRBJ1-4,NA,TRBD1,TRBV25-1
TGTGCCAGCAGCTTAGGCCGGGGGGCGAGGGACAATGAGCAGTTCTTC,CASSLGRGARDNEQFF,TRBJ2-1,NA,NA,TRBV11-3
TGTGCCAGCAGCTCGGGGGACAGGGGGCACCAAGAGACCCAGTACTTC,CASSSGDRGHQETQYF,TRBJ2-5,NA,TRBD1,TRBV5-8
TGTGCCAGCAGCGAAGGACAGAGCACAGATACGCAGTATTTT,CASSEGQSTDTQYF,TRBJ2-3,once,NA,TRBV2
TGTGCCAGTAGTATAGAGAGACAACCCTACAATGAGCAGTTCTTC,CASSIERQPYNEQFF,TRBJ2-1,NA,NA,TRBV19
TGCGCCAGCAGCTTGTCCGACCTTACAGCGAACACCGGGGAGCTGTTTTTT,CASSLSDLTANTGELFF,TRBJ2-2,NA,NA,TRBV5-1
TGTGCCAGCAGCTTGGACAGGGACTATAATTCACCCCTCCACTTT,CASSLDRDYNSPLHF,TRBJ1-6,once,TRBD1,TRBV7-6
TGCGCCAGCAGCTTGGCAGCGAGTATTGTACAAGAGACCCAGTACTTC,CASSLAASIVQETQYF,TRBJ2-5,NA,NA,TRBV5-1
TGCGCCAGCAGCGCCCGGGACAGTAATTCACCCCTCCACTTT,CASSARDSNSPLHF,TRBJ1-6,NA,TRBD1,TRBV4-1
TGCGCCAGCAGCCCTGTAGCGAGGGAAAACATTCAGTACTTC,CASSPVARENIQYF,TRBJ2-4,NA,NA,TRBV5-1